The T cell receptor beta chain under discussion was sequenced for a study of T cell responses to AZD1222 COVID-19 vaccine. Profiled with immunoSEQ multiplex PCR; TCRdb holds only in-frame clones, not every one. This table holds about 66,000 clones, 88% found once. A note on this clone: Its antigen is unknown.

This CDR3 region has 18 residues. V gave up 4 bases and J gave up 1 base; unmatched junction bases: 15. Germline V gene data show CDR1 as SGHRS and CDR2 as YFSETQ. Study-wide points: Seropositive AZD1222 recipients at baseline numbered only 6 or 7. Mostly white British, mostly female donors; authors suggested clonal diversity may be underestimated. After the peak T cell response, and only then, were repertoires sampled.

The sequencing used peripheral blood, collected 28 days after the second dose of the MenACWY control vaccine. This TCR came from an adult who received the MenACWY meningococcal vaccine as a control. V and J are TRBV5-1 and TRBJ2-7; TRBD2 agrees at 9 bases. CDR3 sequence (DNA): TGCGCCAGCAGCCCCGGGGGGCTGCGGGGGGGCCCTTCCTACGAGCAGTACTTC. Amino acid sequence: CASSPGGLRGGPSYEQYF.